This T cell receptor beta chain was sequenced for a study of cytomegalovirus exposure and HLA in healthy donors listed by TCRdb under 2017. Regarding the study in general: An earlier analysis of some 600 of the donors reported 276 Gb of sequence data and about 120 million unique TCR beta sequences obtained from some 170 million T cells. Approximately 330 gigabases of sequencing data and around 80 million unique TCR sequences made up an early release that covered approximately 650 HLA-typed donors. Of the roughly 400 genotyped donors, 65% to 90% fell in the genetic ancestry cluster associated with self-reported Caucasian donors. The aim of the study was to test whether cataloging public T cell receptors could identify signatures of past pathogen exposure. The study profiled the T cell repertoires of about 640 subjects by immunosequencing and related them to cytomegalovirus serostatus. A separate validation cohort of roughly 130 different subjects was used in addition to the approximately 640-subject first cohort. To predict cytomegalovirus infection status, the study brought together high-throughput TCR immunosequencing, statistical association of individual TCRs with disease status, and machine learning. In a later analysis, previously published TCR beta repertoires from 550 to 700 donors were re-analyzed and high-resolution HLA genotyping was added so that TCR occurrence patterns could be studied. Rather than drawing on any new phenotypic data, the later analysis identified candidate immune exposures from TCR beta sequences and the way those sequences occurred across donors. In an earlier analysis of about 590 of the donors, high-throughput TCR beta sequencing was used to judge whether each TCR beta V gene segment behaved as functional or pseudogenic. Donor age, sex, ethnicity and CMV serostatus were collected together with the repertoire data. Genome-wide SNP genotypes for about 65% of the 666 donors were used in a later genetic analysis, which treated that subset as a discovery cohort. Every discovery cohort repertoire had been produced on one sequencing platform. Class I and class II HLA loci were covered by the typing at four-digit resolution. The number of donors typed differed by locus, with 629-630 for A, B, C, DRB1 and DQB1, roughly 550 for DQA1, 600 to 610 for DPA1, and 450 to 480 for DPB1. Roughly 5 DR-DQ haplotypes were treated as single units for association and clustering because of strong linkage in the cohort. On average, around 230,000 unique TCR beta nucleotide sequences were sequenced per donor among about 400 genotyped donors of the cohort, with 15% to 20% of those sequences being non-productive.

CDR1 and CDR2 are drawn from the germline V gene (reference sequence): GTSNPN, SVGIG. The CDR3 goes from the cysteine to the phenylalanine over 17 residues. CDR3 DNA is the only sequence kept; it has 51 bases, read in frame from the first base. Between the V and J ends, shortened by 0 bases and 1 base respectively, the junction contains 16 bases. The library was generated by the immunoSEQ multiplex PCR assay. For the multiplex PCR, a mixture combining 60 forward primers for TCR Vbeta segments and 13 reverse primers for TCR Jbeta segments was used. The CDR3 region of rearranged TCR beta genes was amplified from genomic DNA by a multiplex PCR assay. The amplified TCR beta libraries were sequenced on the Illumina HiSeq System as 87-base-pair reads. Under the source paper's analysis protocol: A later analysis counted tens of millions of unique TCR beta chains across the approximately 700 repertoires, and about 10 million of these chains were shared by at least two donors. To remove PCR and sequencing errors, raw reads were error-corrected and collapsed into unique sequences using a nearest-neighbor algorithm that merged closely related sequences. To assign V, D and J gene segments, CDR3 sequences were aligned to IMGT reference sequences. For a sequence to be retained, a match of at least six nucleotides to both a V gene segment and a J gene segment was required. A rearrangement was called productive if the CDR3 had no stop codons and remained in frame with V and J, and every other rearrangement was called non-productive. CDR3 was defined according to IMGT convention as the region running from the second conserved V-encoded cysteine to the conserved J-encoded phenylalanine. Sequences without an unambiguous match to a single V gene segment were excluded from the earlier analysis of several hundred of the donors. In an earlier analysis of a few hundred of the donors, V segments were called functional above 56.7% productive rearrangements and were called segregating when the between-donor standard deviation exceeded 5%. A statistical classification framework was developed to diagnose cytomegalovirus status using the catalog of TCR beta chain sequences. In a later analysis, TCR nucleotide sequences were compared against IMGT/GENE-DB human TR gene sequences so that V and J genes could be assigned. In a later analysis, CDR3 sequences and most-parsimonious VDJ recombination scenarios were assigned using the TCRdist pipeline. A later analysis defined each TCR beta chain by its CDR3 amino acid sequence plus V-gene family, and excluded reads lacking a unique V-gene family. A later analysis removed 500 to 650 highly shared, low-generation-probability nucleotide sequences to deal with suspected cross-contamination and a sequencing artifact. In a later analysis, a clonal expansion index was calculated for each public chain from normalized within-repertoire ranks of inferred template counts. A later analysis computed generation probabilities with a VDJ recombination model fitted to out-of-frame rearrangements, and checked the results against IGoR. In a later analysis, hypergeometric tests were used to score TCR-TCR, TCR-HLA and TCR-CMV co-occurrence, with a repertoire-size bias correction applied to TCR pairs. False discovery rates were estimated in a later analysis by permuting HLA or CMV assignments 20 times. A later analysis grouped co-occurring TCRs with DBSCAN, adding TCRdist sequence similarity when clustering within HLA-allele-positive subsets. Repertoires with fewer than 30,000 or more than 120,000 public chains, plus five repertoires with anomalous nucleotide sharing, were excluded from co-occurrence clustering. The source is immuneACCESS, and TCRdb retained only in-frame sequences with V and J called. Part of the clones is not carried over; for the studies checked, unresolved V genes explain less than half of this, and the remainder is unexplained. For V, J and clone size, that table is used; D and trimming come from the DNA. The sample profile shows around 130,000 clones; about 73% of them were found once. Together, the top ten hold 2.9% of the sample.

The cohort comprised some 680 healthy bone marrow donors. At the time of sampling, every cohort member was nominally healthy, though immune exposures that went unrecorded were likely present. Of the 600 or so cohort members, around 290 had a positive CMV serostatus and 352 had a negative one, while no CMV serostatus was recorded for the donor. A peripheral blood sample was collected from each donor, and TCR beta sequencing was performed on peripheral blood mononuclear cells. The Qiagen DNeasy Blood Extraction Kit was used to extract genomic DNA from the blood cell samples. Points the paper makes about the study in general: Three of the identified cytomegalovirus-associated TCR beta chains were confirmed in vitro to be specific for cytomegalovirus antigens. A later analysis found that TCR association rates varied across HLA loci, with DRB1 alleles showing the most associated TCRs and HLA-C alleles the fewest. While some public TCRs were present in many individuals, most TCR sequences turned up only very rarely across donors. In the study, approximately 160 TCR beta chains were listed as associated with cytomegalovirus. HLA typing was unavailable for some donors at each locus, so association tests used only the typed subset. In a later genetic analysis, a missense DCLRE1C variant was associated with V-gene and J-gene trimming of TCR beta chains, and the association was replicated in an independent cohort. In a later genetic analysis, fewer N-insertions in productive TCRs were reported among donors in an Asian-associated ancestry cluster than the roughly 700-donor mean. In both the original and validation cohorts, the classifier was reported to diagnose cytomegalovirus status with high specificity and sensitivity. In an earlier analysis of approximately 590 of the donors, most TCR beta V segments were observed in productive rearrangements about 87% or about 30% of the time, broadly matching IMGT annotations. It was suggested by the authors that the approach could potentially be generalized to other disease states and immunological phenotypes. In a later analysis, several top co-occurrence clusters were reported to appear linked to parvovirus B19, influenza, CMV and Epstein-Barr virus. The cohort was sequenced for TCR beta chains only, and without alpha or paired-chain data the features that could be detected were limited. Assigning TCR associations to individual alleles was difficult when HLA alleles, especially DR and DQ, strongly co-occurred. A further reported finding was that TCR beta sequences accurately predicted the HLA-A and HLA-B alleles for most subjects in the first cohort. In a later analysis, HLA-associated TCR beta chains showed more clonal expansion and lower generation probabilities than non-associated chains that were equally common. The 87-base-pair reads could not distinguish some IMGT-functional V segments, including TRBV6-2 and TRBV6-3, so those segments were excluded. A later analysis associated about 16,000 TCR beta sequences with specific HLA alleles at a false discovery rate of 0.05. Because counts were too low, 15 to 20 rarely observed V segments, including chromosome 9 orphons, were excluded from the earlier analysis of around 640 of the donors. The only immune exposure information available for the cohort was CMV serostatus. A cluster of highly shared sequence variants was judged likely to be a technical artifact of the sequencing pipeline. Correlated functional status among segregating V segments might reflect linkage disequilibrium, but an unknown experimental factor could not be ruled out. In a later analysis, most CMV-associated TCR beta chains were found to appear HLA-restricted, with HLA associations seemingly driven largely by CMV exposure. Presence/absence analyses assumed roughly uniform sequencing depth across donors, an assumption that may not hold.

Turning to this clone: Which antigen it targets is not known. No much larger clonotype is one base removed from it; base qualities were not supplied.

The sequence is built from TRBV30 and TRBJ1-3; the D gene is perhaps TRBD1, from 6 matching bases. The origin of this receptor is a human donor in good health. The specimen was PBMCs. For the CDR3, the sequence is CAWSVGGALGSGNTIYF. At the DNA level, the sequence is TGTGCCTGGAGTGTTGGGGGGGCGTTGGGTTCTGGAAACACCATATATTTT.